This T cell receptor beta chain originates from a study of shared clonotypes between healthy human individuals. It was CD45RO-negative cells, positively selected for CCR7, that made up naive CD8 cells, with terminally differentiated effector memory CD45RA+ cells excluded. An approximately 220 ng quantity of DNA, roughly 30,000 T cell genomes, went into the sorted-subset replicate PCRs. Sequencing was performed with immunoSEQ multiplex PCR; in TCRdb, only in-frame clones are kept and a portion is missing. This table has millions of clones, 85% to 95% appearing once. The CDR3 totals 12 residues. CDR1 GTSNPN and CDR2 SVGIG come from the germline V gene (reference sequence). Trimming took off 6 bases at V and 7 bases at J, with 13 bases between the two ends.

The material sequenced was naive CD8+ T cells sorted from blood. The chain combines TRBV30 with TRBJ2-1; D may be TRBD2 (6 bases). This TCR derives from a man aged 18 to 30 in good health. The CDR3 protein is CACSRGLNEQFF. The CDR3 bases are TGTGCCTGCTCGCGGGGCCTAAATGAGCAGTTCTTC.